One and the same sample provided the 11 T cell receptor beta chains below, sequenced in a study of OX40 agonist ivuxolimab in advanced cancers. Library preparation was by the immunoSEQ multiplex PCR assay. In its TCRdb copy, this immuneACCESS table keeps in-frame sequences only and misses some clones. Where compared with another copy, unresolved V genes explain less than half of these, and the others have no known cause. This sample holds fewer than 85,000 clones; about 88% were observed only once. The leading ten clones occupy 0.6% to 0.9% of the sample. The material was CD4+ or CD8+ T cells sorted from blood, obtained in a trial of the OX40 agonist ivuxolimab. The receptors come from an adult with an advanced solid tumor such as melanoma, head and neck, liver or kidney cancer.

The chain recombines TRBV5-1 with TRBJ2-5, with D uncertain. V was pared by 4 bases and J by 5 bases, with 12 bases between. The CDR3 extends over 13 amino acids. Germline V gives CDR1 SGHRS, CDR2 YFSETQ. Written as DNA, the CDR3 is TGCGCCAGCAGCCCAACCCCCGGCGAGACCCAGTACTTC. It codes for CASSPTPGETQYF.

V usage is TRBV11-2 and J usage is TRBJ1-1; 7 bases are a match to TRBD1. Looked up from germline, CDR1 is SGHAT and CDR2 is FQNNGV. V was pared by 3 bases and J by 4 bases, with 5 bases of the junction left unmatched. CDR3 size: 14 residues. CDR3 DNA sequence: TGTGCCAGCAGCTTTACAGGGGCCGTCACTGAAGCTTTCTTT. Residues: CASSFTGAVTEAFF.

This clone showed up just once. The chain employs TRBV6-5 and TRBJ1-1, with TRBD1 as a possible D gene (6 bases). V was shortened by 5 bases and J by 0 bases, with 10 bases between the two germline ends. Germline V gene data show CDR1 as MNHEY and CDR2 as SVGAGI. The CDR3 extends over 14 amino acids. CDR3 sequence reads: CASSIEGVNTEAFF. For the CDR3, the DNA is TGTGCCAGCAGTATCGAGGGGGTGAACACTGAAGCTTTCTTT.

The V gene is TRBV27, the J gene TRBJ2-5, with 8 bases fitting TRBD2. CDR1 and CDR2 (germline): MNHEY, SMNVEV (reference sequence). V shed 6 bases and J 3 bases; nucleotides not matched to a gene: 9. The CDR3 is 15 amino acids. As DNA, the CDR3 is TGTGCCAGCAGGACGGGACTAGGCTCAAAAGAGACCCAGTACTTC. This encodes CASRTGLGSKETQYF.

The rearrangement links TRBV30 to TRBJ2-1; TRBD2 agrees at 7 bases. CDR3 length equals 16 residues. V shed 2 bases, J shed 5 bases, and the junction held 12 bases outside the gene matches. Per the germline V gene, CDR1 is GTSNPN and CDR2 is SVGIG (reference sequence). The CDR3 DNA reads TGTGCCTGGAGTTCCTTCGGGGCGGGAGTAAACAATGAGCAGTTCTTC. It specifies CAWSSFGAGVNNEQFF.

The gene calls are TRBV9 and TRBJ2-4; D unclear. V was cut by 0 bases and J by 4 bases, with 8 bases left in between. The V gene's germline CDR1 is SGDLS and CDR2 YYNGEE. The CDR3 consists of 14 residues. The CDR3: CASSVGSLKNIQYF. Here the CDR3 DNA reads TGTGCCAGCAGCGTAGGAAGCCTAAAAAACATTCAGTACTTC. Using reference TRBV9 and TRBJ2-4 for the parts outside the CDR3, the full variable domain is DSGVTQTPKHLITATGQRVTLRCSPRSGDLSVYWYQQSLDQGLQFLIQYYNGEERAKGNILERFSAQQFPDLHSELNLSSLELGDSALYFCASSVGSLKNIQYFGAGTRLSVL.

The chain employs TRBV18 and TRBJ2-1; perhaps TRBD1 as D (5 bases). Deletions cut 2 bases from V and 8 bases from J, with 10 bases between. CDR1 KGHSH and CDR2 LQKENI come from the germline V gene. The CDR3 length is 13 residues. In nucleotides, the CDR3 is TGTGCCAGCTCACCAGATACAGGCGATGAGCAGTTCTTC. It translates to CASSPDTGDEQFF.

V usage is TRBV4-2 and J usage is TRBJ2-7; possible D gene TRBD2, 6 bases. CDR1 and CDR2 (germline): LGHNA, YNFKEQ. V was pared by 1 base and J by 5 bases, with 12 bases between. This CDR3 has 14 residues. The CDR3 region is CASSQAGGLDEQYF. The CDR3 bases are TGTGCCAGCAGCCAAGCTGGAGGGCTCGACGAGCAGTACTTC.

CDR3 in amino acids: CASSLQGTSGALGAQYF. CDR3 in DNA: TGTGCCAGCAGCCTTCAGGGGACTAGCGGGGCGCTGGGGGCCCAGTACTTC. The chain couples TRBV7-2 to TRBJ2-5; 13 bases map to TRBD2. CDR1 and CDR2 from the germline V gene are SGHTA and FQGNSA. V trimming: 5 bases; J trimming: 9 bases; junction bases outside the gene matches: 15. CDR3 length: 17 amino acids. The entire variable domain, with the rest obtained from reference TRBV7-2 and TRBJ2-5, is as follows: GAGVSQSPSNKVTEKGKDVELRCDPISGHTALYWYRQSLGQGLEFLIYFQGNSAPDKSGLPSDRFSAERTGGSVSTLTIQRTQQEDSAVYLCASSLQGTSGALGAQYFGPGTRLLVL.

The chain has TRBV19 and TRBJ1-5, with D uncertain. The CDR3 runs 12 residues. Germline-derived CDR1 and CDR2 are LNHDA and SQIVND (reference sequence). V shed 9 bases and J shed 0 bases, with 6 bases lying between them. CDR3 protein: CASKYSNQPQHF. CDR3 in DNA: TGTGCCAGCAAGTATAGCAATCAGCCCCAGCATTTT.

The chain recombines TRBV2 with TRBJ1-4; perhaps TRBD1 as D (6 bases). V lost 7 bases to trimming and J lost 2 bases, with 11 bases between them. Per the germline V gene, CDR1 is SNHLY and CDR2 is FYNNEI. CDR3 size: 14 residues. The CDR3 loop reads CASTRRGTNEKLFF. The CDR3 DNA sequence: TGTGCCAGCACCCGAAGGGGGACTAATGAAAAACTGTTTTTT. Full variable domain (remainder filled in from reference TRBV2 and TRBJ1-4): EPEVTQTPSHQVTQMGQEVILRCVPISNHLYFYWYRQILGQKVEFLVSFYNNEISEKSEIFDDQFSVERPDGSNFTLKIRSTKLEDSAMYFCASTRRGTNEKLFFGSGTQLSVL.